This TCR beta chain was profiled in a study of OX40 agonist ivuxolimab in advanced cancers. Study-level background: Those enrolled were 80% to 85% male, with a mean age of 60 years and ages from about 20 to 79. Study observations and caveats: Doses of 0.1 to 3.0 mg/kg were accompanied by clonal expansion of CD4+ and CD8+ blood T cells by week 6. Some of the lowest clonal expansion was seen in partial responders at 0.1-3.0 mg/kg.

Data came from immunoSEQ multiplex PCR; TCRdb stores just in-frame clones and leaves some out. The repertoire consists of just under 75,000 clones, with 80% to 95% occurring once and the leading ten covering roughly 0.5%. The CDR3 has 17 amino acids. The V gene end was trimmed by 3 bases and the J gene end by 5 bases; junction bases not matched to a gene: 11. The germline V gene encodes CDR1 SGHTA and CDR2 FQGNSA. A note on this clone: The antigen remains undetermined.

The source of this sequence is an adult with an advanced solid tumor such as melanoma, head and neck, liver or kidney cancer. This sample comprised CD4+ or CD8+ T cells sorted from blood, obtained in a trial of the OX40 agonist ivuxolimab. V and J are TRBV7-2 and TRBJ2-3; TRBD2 matches 10 bases. The CDR3 region has the DNA TGTGCCAGCAGCTTCTTCGGGCTAGCGGGAGAGAAAGATACGCAGTATTTT. This encodes CASSFFGLAGEKDTQYF.